Described below is a single T cell receptor (beta chain) sequence and its context. Its antigen is currently unknown. PCR was performed using 60 Vbeta and 13 Jbeta primers. Profiling relied on immunoSEQ multiplex PCR, and the TCRdb table lists in-frame clones only, not all of them. The sample has about 200,000 clones. The sample comes from a study of cytomegalovirus exposure and HLA in healthy donors. Healthy individuals who donated bone marrow served as the donors. The germline V gene encodes CDR1 SGHRS and CDR2 YFSETQ. The CDR3 contains 14 residues. J lost 4 bases, V lost 7 bases, and 9 bases had no gene match. Notes on the study in general: For presence/absence analyses, sequencing depth was assumed to be roughly uniform across donors.

The sample taken for sequencing was PBMCs. The chain links TRBV5-1 to TRBJ2-3; 7 positions match TRBD2. The TCR was taken from a girl aged 2 to 10 in good health and CMV-seropositive. The CDR3 DNA reads TGCGCCAGCGGAGGCGGGAGTAACGCAGATACGCAGTATTTT. Its protein product is CASGGGSNADTQYF.